This entry lists 18 T cell receptor beta chains sequenced from one sample in a study of blood T cell repertoires in COVID-19. Profiling relied on immunoSEQ multiplex PCR, and the TCRdb table lists in-frame clones only, not all of them. The repertoire consists of about 260,000 clones, with 70% to 90% occurring once and the leading ten covering around 1%. The sample was PBMCs or T cells enriched from blood (not recorded which). These receptors all stem from a man aged 45-65 years who had been exposed to COVID-19.

This clone has ten or more counts. The J gene is TRBJ2-3, the V gene TRBV4-2; 9 bases match TRBD2. Unmatched junction bases numbered 5, after V lost 6 bases and J lost 4 bases. Germline V lookup: CDR1 LGHNA, CDR2 YNFKEQ. This CDR3 is built from 14 residues. CDR3: CASRASGTADTQYF. DNA of the CDR3: TGTGCCAGCAGGGCTAGCGGGACGGCAGATACGCAGTATTTT.

The chain is built from TRBV18 and TRBJ2-6, with 10 bases lining up with TRBD1. Germline V gene data show CDR1 as KGHSH and CDR2 as LQKENI. J lost 0 bases, V lost 6 bases, and 5 bases had no gene match. The CDR3 covers 17 residues. The CDR3 loop is CASSPGQGVSGANVLTF. CDR3 nucleotides: TGTGCCAGCTCCCCCGGACAGGGGGTCTCTGGGGCCAACGTCCTGACTTTC.

This clone was seen only a few times. This chain uses TRBV3-1 (or the pseudogene TRBV3-2) with TRBJ1-6; 10 bases map to TRBD1. In germline, CDR1 is LGHDT, CDR2 YNNKEL (reference sequence). Losses at the gene ends were 1 base for V and 8 bases for J; bases not matched to a gene: 5. This CDR3 has 16 residues. CDR3 coding DNA: TGTGCCAGCAGCCAAGGAGAGGGACAGGGGTATTCACCCCTCCACTTT. Amino acids: CASSQGEGQGYSPLHF.

This chain connects TRBV28 to TRBJ1-1; possibly TRBD1 for D (5 bases). The V end lost 2 bases, the J end lost 3 bases, and 10 bases lay between the germline ends. The CDR3 has 14 amino acids. Germline CDR1 is MDHEN and CDR2 is SYDVKM. This chain's CDR3 is CASSLQGAYTEAFF. The CDR3 region has the DNA TGTGCCAGCAGTTTACAGGGTGCGTACACTGAAGCTTTCTTT.

This clone appeared once. This sample includes further DNA sequences coding for the same CDR3. The chain joins TRBV2 to TRBJ1-5, with a possible D match to TRBD1 (5 bases). CDR3 size: 13 residues. V was pared by 3 bases and J by 5 bases, with 8 bases between. The germline CDR1 and CDR2 sequences are SNHLY and FYNNEI. The CDR3 spells CASSEQGDQPQHF. The CDR3 DNA reads TGTGCCAGCAGTGAGCAGGGTGATCAGCCCCAGCATTTT.

CDR3 sequence reads: CASSSQVGVGEAFF. The CDR3 coding sequence is TGCGCCAGCAGCTCCCAGGTAGGGGTAGGTGAAGCTTTCTTT. The V gene is TRBV5-1, the J gene TRBJ1-1; D may be TRBD1 (5 bases). Germline values: CDR1 SGHRS, CDR2 YFSETQ. V lost 3 bases and J 7 bases, leaving 16 bases between the germline ends. CDR3 length equals 14 residues.

There are a few counts of this clone. The chain combines TRBV2 with TRBJ1-2; TRBD1 aligns across 8 bases. Germline CDR1 and CDR2: SNHLY and FYNNEI. Germline trimming cut 5 bases from V and 3 bases from J; bases unmatched to any gene: 5. The CDR3 runs 14 residues. CDR3 sequence reads: CASSPTGDHYGYTF. CDR3 nucleotides: TGTGCCAGCAGTCCGACAGGGGATCACTATGGCTACACCTTC.

The CDR3 is CASSLAQGSYEQYV. The CDR3 DNA sequence: TGTGCCAGCAGCTTGGCACAGGGGTCGTACGAGCAGTACGTC. The V call is TRBV5-8, the J call TRBJ2-7; 7 nucleotides match TRBD1. With 0 bases clipped from V and 4 bases from J, the junction kept 4 bases outside the gene matches. This CDR3 has 14 amino acids. From germline, CDR1 is SGHTS and CDR2 YDEGEE.

The chain joins TRBV2 to TRBJ1-1, with D unclear. The CDR3 spans 14 residues. Between the trimmed V and J ends, which lost 4 bases and 4 bases, there was a span of 13 bases. Germline loops: CDR1 SNHLY, CDR2 FYNNEI. The CDR3 is CASSVEGVGTEAFF. Here the CDR3 DNA reads TGTGCCAGCAGTGTGGAGGGCGTAGGCACTGAAGCTTTCTTT.

This chain joins TRBV10-3 and TRBJ1-5, with 8 bases fitting TRBD1. This CDR3 has 16 residues. J gave up 0 bases and V 3 bases, and 4 bases lay outside the gene matches. Germline CDR1 is ENHRY and CDR2 is SYGVKD. DNA of the CDR3: TGTGCCATCAGTGAAAGGACAGGGAGTAGCAATCAGCCCCAGCATTTT. Translation: CAISERTGSSNQPQHF.

The rearrangement uses TRBV5-1 and TRBJ2-3; possibly TRBD1 for D (6 bases). Germline CDR1 SGHRS, CDR2 YFSETQ. The V gene lost 5 bases and the J gene lost 2 bases, with 15 bases spanning the gap. This CDR3 is built from 15 residues. The CDR3 coding sequence is TGCGCCAGCAGGCCCGGGACAATCCACACAGATACGCAGTATTTT. Translating gives CASRPGTIHTDTQYF.

This chain links TRBV7-9 with TRBJ1-2, with D possibly matching TRBD1 (5 bases). The V and J ends lost 1 base and 4 bases respectively, with 7 bases between them. Germline V gives CDR1 SEHNR, CDR2 FQNEAQ (reference sequence). This CDR3 is built from 13 residues. The CDR3 spells CASSLVQVYGYTF. The CDR3 nucleotides read TGTGCCAGCAGCTTAGTACAGGTCTATGGCTACACCTTC.

The rearrangement uses TRBV28 and TRBJ1-2, with unresolved D. Trimming removed 2 bases from V and 3 bases from J, with 10 bases in between. CDR3 size: 14 residues. Germline CDR1 and CDR2: MDHEN and SYDVKM. The CDR3 sequence is CASSLADWDYGYTF. The CDR3 DNA sequence: TGTGCCAGCAGTTTAGCAGACTGGGACTATGGCTACACCTTC.

The chain joins TRBV5-6 to TRBJ2-5; 8 bases fit TRBD1. CDR3 size: 16 residues. The germline CDR1 and CDR2 sequences are SGHDT and YYEEEE. With 4 bases clipped from V and 1 base from J, the junction kept 9 bases outside the gene matches. The CDR3 sequence is CASSRRQGYLQETQYF. The CDR3 region has the DNA TGTGCCAGCAGCCGTAGACAGGGGTATCTCCAAGAGACCCAGTACTTC.

V gene TRBV23-1 combines with J gene TRBJ1-2, with a tentative D call TRBD1 (6 bases). TRBV23-1 carries the ORF label, with uncertain function. V lost 1 base and J lost 1, with 22 bases in between. The CDR3 spans 19 residues. The CDR3 region has the DNA TGCGCCAGCAGTCAATTTCAATCCGGGACACAGCTAAATAACTATGGCTACACCTTC. This translates into CASSQFQSGTQLNNYGYTF.

The chain combines TRBV28 with TRBJ1-5, with D unresolved. Looked up from germline, CDR1 is MDHEN and CDR2 is SYDVKM. The CDR3 contains 16 residues. Trimming took off 2 bases at V and 0 bases at J, with 11 bases between the two ends. CDR3 sequence (DNA): TGTGCCAGCAGTTTAACGGAGGAATATAGCAATCAGCCCCAGCATTTT. Its translation is CASSLTEEYSNQPQHF.

As DNA, the CDR3 is TGTGCCAGCAGCCAGGACCGGGACTACTACAATGAGCAGTTCTTC. This sequence encodes CASSQDRDYYNEQFF. V gene TRBV3-1 (or the pseudogene TRBV3-2) combines with J gene TRBJ2-1; 7 bases agree with TRBD2. CDR3 length equals 15 residues. Germline V gene sequence: CDR1 LGHDT, CDR2 YNNKEL (reference sequence). V shed 3 bases and J 3 bases; nucleotides not matched to a gene: 5.

This clone was seen only once. This chain joins TRBV7-3 and TRBJ1-1; 7 nucleotides align to TRBD1. The CDR3 runs to 17 residues. V was clipped by 2 bases and J by 1 base; unmatched bases: 10. Looked up from germline, CDR1 is SGHTA and CDR2 is FQGTGA. CDR3 nucleotide sequence: TGTGCCAGCAGCTTACCTTATTTGGACAGGTCGAACACTGAAGCTTTCTTT. Encoded protein: CASSLPYLDRSNTEAFF.